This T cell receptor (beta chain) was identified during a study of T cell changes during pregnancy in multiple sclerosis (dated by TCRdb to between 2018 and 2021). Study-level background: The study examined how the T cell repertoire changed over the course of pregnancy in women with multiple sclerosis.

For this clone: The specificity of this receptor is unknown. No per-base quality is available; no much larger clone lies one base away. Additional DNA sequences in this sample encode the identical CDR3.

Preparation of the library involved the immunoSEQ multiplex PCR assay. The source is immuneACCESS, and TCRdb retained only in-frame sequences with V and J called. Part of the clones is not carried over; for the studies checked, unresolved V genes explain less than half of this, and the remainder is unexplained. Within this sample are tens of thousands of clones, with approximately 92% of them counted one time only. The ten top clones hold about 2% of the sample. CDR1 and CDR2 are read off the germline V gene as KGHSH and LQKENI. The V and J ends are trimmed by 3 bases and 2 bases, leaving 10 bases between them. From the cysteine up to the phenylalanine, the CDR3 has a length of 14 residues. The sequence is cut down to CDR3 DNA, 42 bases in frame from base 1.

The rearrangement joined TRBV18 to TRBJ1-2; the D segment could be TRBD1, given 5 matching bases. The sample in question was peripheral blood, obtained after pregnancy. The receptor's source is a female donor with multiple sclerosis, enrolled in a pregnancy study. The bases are TGTGCCAGCTCACCCCGGGCAGGGAACTATGGCTACACCTTC. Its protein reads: CASSPRAGNYGYTF. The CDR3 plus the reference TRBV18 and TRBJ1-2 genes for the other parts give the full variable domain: NAGVMQNPRHLVRRRGQEARLRCSPMKGHSHVYWYRQLPEEGLKFMVYLQKENIIDESGMPKERFSAEFPKEGPSILRIQQVVRGDSAAYFCASSPRAGNYGYTFGSGTRLTVV.